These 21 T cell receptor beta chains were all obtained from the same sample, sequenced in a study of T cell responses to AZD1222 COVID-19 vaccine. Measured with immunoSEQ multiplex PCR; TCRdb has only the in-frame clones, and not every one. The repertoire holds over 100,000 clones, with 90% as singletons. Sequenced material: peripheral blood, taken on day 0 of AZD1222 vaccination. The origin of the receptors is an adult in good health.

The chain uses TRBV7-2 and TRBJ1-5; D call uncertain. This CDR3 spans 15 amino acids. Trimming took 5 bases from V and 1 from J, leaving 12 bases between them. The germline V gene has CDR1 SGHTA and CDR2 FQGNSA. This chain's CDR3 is CASSPRPGSNQPQHF. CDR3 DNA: TGTGCCAGCAGCCCCCGGCCCGGGAGCAATCAGCCCCAGCATTTT.

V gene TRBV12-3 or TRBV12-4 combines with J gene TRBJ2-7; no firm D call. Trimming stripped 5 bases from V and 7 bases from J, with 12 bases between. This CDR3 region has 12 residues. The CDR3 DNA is TGTGCCAGCAGTACCAGGCGCTCGGAGCAGTACTTC. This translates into CASSTRRSEQYF.

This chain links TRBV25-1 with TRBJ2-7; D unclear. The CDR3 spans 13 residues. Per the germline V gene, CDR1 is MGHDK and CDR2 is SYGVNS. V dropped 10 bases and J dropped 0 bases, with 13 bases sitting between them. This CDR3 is CAIQDPFSYEQYF. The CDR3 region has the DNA TGTGCCATCCAGGACCCGTTCTCCTACGAGCAGTACTTC.

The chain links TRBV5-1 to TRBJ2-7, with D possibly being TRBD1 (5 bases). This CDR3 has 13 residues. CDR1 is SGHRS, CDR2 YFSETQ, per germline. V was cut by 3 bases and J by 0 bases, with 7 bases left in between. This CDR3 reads CASSSTASYEQYF. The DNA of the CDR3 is TGCGCCAGCAGCTCGACAGCCTCCTACGAGCAGTACTTC.

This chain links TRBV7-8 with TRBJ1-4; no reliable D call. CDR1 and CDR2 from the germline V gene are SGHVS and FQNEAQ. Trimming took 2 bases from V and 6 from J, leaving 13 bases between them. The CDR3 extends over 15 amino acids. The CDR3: CASSLKRIRDEKLFF. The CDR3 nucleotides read TGTGCCAGCAGCTTAAAGCGGATTCGGGATGAAAAACTGTTTTTT.

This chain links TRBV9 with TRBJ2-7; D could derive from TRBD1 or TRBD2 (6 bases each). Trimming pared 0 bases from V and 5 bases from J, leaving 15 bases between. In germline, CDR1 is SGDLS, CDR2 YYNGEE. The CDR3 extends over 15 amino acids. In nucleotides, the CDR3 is TGTGCCAGCAGCGTAGGTAGTAACGGGGGCGACGAGCAGTACTTC. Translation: CASSVGSNGGDEQYF.

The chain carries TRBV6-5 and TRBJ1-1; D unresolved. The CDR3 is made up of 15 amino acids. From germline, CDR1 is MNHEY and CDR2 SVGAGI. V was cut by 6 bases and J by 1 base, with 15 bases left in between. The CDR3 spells CASSPIGRQNTEAFF. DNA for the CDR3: TGTGCCAGCAGCCCCATAGGGAGGCAGAACACTGAAGCTTTCTTT.

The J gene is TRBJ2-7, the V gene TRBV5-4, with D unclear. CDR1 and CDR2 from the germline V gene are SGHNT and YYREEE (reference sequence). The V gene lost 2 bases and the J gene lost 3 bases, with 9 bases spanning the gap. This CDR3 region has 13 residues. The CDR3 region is CASSFPPNYEQYF. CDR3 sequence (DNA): TGTGCCAGCAGCTTCCCGCCTAACTACGAGCAGTACTTC.

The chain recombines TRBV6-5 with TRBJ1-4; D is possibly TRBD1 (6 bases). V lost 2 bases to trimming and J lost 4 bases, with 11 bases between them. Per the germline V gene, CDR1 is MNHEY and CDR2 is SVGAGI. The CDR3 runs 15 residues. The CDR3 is CASSYVGTINEKLFF. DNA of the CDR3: TGTGCCAGCAGTTACGTGGGGACAATTAATGAAAAACTGTTTTTT.

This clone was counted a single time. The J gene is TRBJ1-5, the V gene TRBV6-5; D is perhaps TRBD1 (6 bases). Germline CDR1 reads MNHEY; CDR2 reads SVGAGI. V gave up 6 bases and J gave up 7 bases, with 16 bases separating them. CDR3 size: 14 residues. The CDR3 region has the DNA TGTGCCAGCAGCTCACAGTGGGGGGGCCAGCCCCAGCATTTT. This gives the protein CASSSQWGGQPQHF.

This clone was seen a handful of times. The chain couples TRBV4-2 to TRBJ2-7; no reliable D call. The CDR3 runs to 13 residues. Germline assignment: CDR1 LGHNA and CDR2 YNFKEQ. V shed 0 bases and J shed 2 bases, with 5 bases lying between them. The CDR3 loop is CASSQDPTYEQYF. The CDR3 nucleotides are TGTGCCAGCAGCCAAGATCCTACCTACGAGCAGTACTTC.

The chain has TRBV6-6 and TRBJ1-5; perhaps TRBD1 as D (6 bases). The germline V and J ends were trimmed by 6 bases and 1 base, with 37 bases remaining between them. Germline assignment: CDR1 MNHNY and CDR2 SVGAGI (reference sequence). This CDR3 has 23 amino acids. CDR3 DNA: TGTGCCAGCAGCTGTGCGGATGAGGAAGGGGGTAGGTTGGGAGCGGGGAGCAATCAGCCCCAGCATTTT. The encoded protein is CASSCADEEGGRLGAGSNQPQHF.

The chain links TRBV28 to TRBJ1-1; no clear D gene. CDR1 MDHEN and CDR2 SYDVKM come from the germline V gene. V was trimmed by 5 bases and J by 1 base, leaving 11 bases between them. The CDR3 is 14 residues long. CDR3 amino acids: CASSLGRSNTEAFF. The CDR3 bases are TGTGCCAGCAGTCTAGGACGGTCGAACACTGAAGCTTTCTTT.

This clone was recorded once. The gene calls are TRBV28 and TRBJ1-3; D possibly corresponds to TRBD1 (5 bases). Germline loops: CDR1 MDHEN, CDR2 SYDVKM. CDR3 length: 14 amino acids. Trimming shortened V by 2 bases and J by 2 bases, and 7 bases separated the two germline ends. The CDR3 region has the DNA TGTGCCAGCAGTTTAGGAGGGGCTGGAAACACCATATATTTT. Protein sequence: CASSLGGAGNTIYF.

The CDR3 is CASSLIASGGLYNEQFF. The CDR3 bases are TGTGCCAGCAGCTTAATAGCTAGCGGGGGACTTTACAATGAGCAGTTCTTC. This chain uses TRBV13 with TRBJ2-1, with 10 positions matching TRBD2. V shed 2 bases and J 4 bases; nucleotides not matched to a gene: 8. The CDR3 is 17 amino acids. CDR1 and CDR2 (germline): PRHDT, FYEKMQ (reference sequence).

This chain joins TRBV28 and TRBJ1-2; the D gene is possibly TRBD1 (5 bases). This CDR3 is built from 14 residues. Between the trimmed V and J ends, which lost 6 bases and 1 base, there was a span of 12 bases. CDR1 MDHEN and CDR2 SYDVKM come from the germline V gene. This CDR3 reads CASRDSRVNYGYTF. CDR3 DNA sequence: TGTGCCAGCAGAGACAGTAGGGTTAACTATGGCTACACCTTC.

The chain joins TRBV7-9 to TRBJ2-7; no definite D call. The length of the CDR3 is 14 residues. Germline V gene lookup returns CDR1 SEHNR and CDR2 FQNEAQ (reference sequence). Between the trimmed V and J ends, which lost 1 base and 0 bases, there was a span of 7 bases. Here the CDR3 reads CASSLGAYSYEQYF. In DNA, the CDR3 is TGTGCCAGCAGCTTAGGTGCCTACTCCTACGAGCAGTACTTC.

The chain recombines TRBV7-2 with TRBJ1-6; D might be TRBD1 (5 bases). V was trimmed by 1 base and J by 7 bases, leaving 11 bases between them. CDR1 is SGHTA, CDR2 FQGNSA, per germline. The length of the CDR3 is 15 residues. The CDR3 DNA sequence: TGTGCCAGCAGCTTAGGTGGGACGGTGAATTCACCCCTCCACTTT. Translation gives CASSLGGTVNSPLHF.

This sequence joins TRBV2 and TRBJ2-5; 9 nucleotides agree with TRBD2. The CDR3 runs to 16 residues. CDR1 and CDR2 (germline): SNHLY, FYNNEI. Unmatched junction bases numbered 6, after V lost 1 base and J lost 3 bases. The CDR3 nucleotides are TGTGCCAGCAGTGAAGTAGCGGGGGACCCAAAAGAGACCCAGTACTTC. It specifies CASSEVAGDPKETQYF.

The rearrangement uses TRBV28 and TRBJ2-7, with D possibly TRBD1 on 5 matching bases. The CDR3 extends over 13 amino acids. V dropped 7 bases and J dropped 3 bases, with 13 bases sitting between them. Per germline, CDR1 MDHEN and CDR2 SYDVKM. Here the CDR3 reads CASTSGAYYEQYF. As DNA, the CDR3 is TGTGCCAGCACCTCTGGGGCCTACTACGAGCAGTACTTC.

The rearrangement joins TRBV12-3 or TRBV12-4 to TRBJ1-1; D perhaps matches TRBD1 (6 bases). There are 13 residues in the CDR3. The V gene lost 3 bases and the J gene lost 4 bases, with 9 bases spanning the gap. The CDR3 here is CASSFRDTTEAFF. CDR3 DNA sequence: TGTGCCAGCAGTTTTAGGGACACCACTGAAGCTTTCTTT.